This T cell receptor (beta chain) comes out of a study of PD-L1 blockade in urothelial cancer (dated by TCRdb to the late 2010s). Describing the broader study: All patients started therapy around 2014 and received atezolizumab 1,200 mg intravenously every 3 weeks. About 90% of the roughly 29 patients were identified as males with urothelial cancer of bladder origin, and a prior smoking history was reported by 18 of 29 patients. An ECOG performance status of 0 or 1 was recorded for the patients, and 0 to 3 prior chemotherapy regimens had been received by the patients. Blood samples were analyzed at 3 weeks after treatment start (second dose) and at 6 weeks after treatment start. Blood samples gave median yields of roughly 150,000 T cells and 82,636 unique TCRs, along with a median clonality of around 0.075. The study was an exploratory multi-omic analysis of somatic, immune and clinical correlates of response to PD-L1 blockade with atezolizumab in urothelial cancer. Pretreatment tumor samples, along with matched peripheral blood serially collected before and after atezolizumab treatment, were subjected to TCR sequencing. Durable clinical benefit was defined as a progression-free survival longer than 6 months, and TCR features were additionally tested against progression-free survival and overall survival. In the same patients, pretreatment tumors underwent whole exome sequencing and RNA sequencing in addition to TCR sequencing. Durable clinical benefit was achieved by nine patients and was not achieved by 20 patients. Some 30 patients had pretreatment blood TCR-seq, some 25 had at least one posttreatment blood collection, and some 25 had tumor TCR-seq. Results the study describes overall, beyond this receptor: At 3 weeks after the start of treatment, tumor-associated TCR clones in peripheral blood had expanded more in patients with durable benefit (n ≈ 23, p = 0.022). Because of the small sample size (n ≈ 31) and the many exploratory analyses performed, the results are intended to be regarded as hypothesis-generating. A pretreatment peripheral blood TCR clonality below the median was linked to improved progression-free and overall survival.

A cohort of more than 25 patients with locally advanced or metastatic urothelial carcinoma, treated at Memorial Sloan Kettering on a trial protocol, was included. Peripheral blood mononuclear cells were collected pretreatment and during treatment, with between 1 and 8 total time points obtained per patient. The Qiagen DNeasy Blood extraction kit was used to purify genomic DNA from total PBMCs and tumor samples. PBMCs were collected pretreatment and during treatment, and were isolated and stored as previously described. The CDR3, cysteine through phenylalanine, is 13 amino acids long. The entry retains the CDR3 DNA only, 39 bases that are in frame from base 1. The germline V gene gives CDR1 as KGHSH and CDR2 as LQKENI. Trimming accounts for 5 bases at V and 5 bases at J, while the number of junction bases matched to no gene is 3. Notes on this clone: Its antigen is currently not known. Base-call qualities are not available, and no considerably larger clone is one nucleotide away.

Each PCR received spiked-in synthetic TCR analog templates so that absolute template abundance could be estimated from read counts. The immunoSEQ assay used bias-controlled V and J gene primers to amplify TCRbeta CDR3 regions from genomic DNA. Sequencing of rearranged TCRbeta segments was done at approximately 20X coverage. The original methods were these. Sequencing errors were corrected by clustering, and CDR3s were annotated against IMGT so that V, D and J genes could be assigned. Downstream analyses used only productive TCRbeta rearrangements and left out out-of-frame or stop-codon sequences. To compute clonality, Shannon entropy was normalized by the log of the number of unique productive sequences and then subtracted from one. Fisher's exact test with Benjamini-Hochberg correction, at a threshold of adjusted p below 0.01, was used to find clones that differed between time points or between blood and tumor. Drawn from immuneACCESS, this table holds only the in-frame rearrangements with V and J called that TCRdb kept. Clones are partly lost; checked studies trace under half to an unresolved V gene and leave the rest unexplained. V and J calls and clone size are given by that table; D and trimming were obtained from the DNA. The sample table records 100,000 or so clones; 91% of these occur just once. The ten largest clones represent just over 0.9% of the sample.

The TCR comes from a woman older than 75 with urothelial cancer. The sequencing used PBMCs, collected around atezolizumab (anti-PD-L1) treatment. The V gene is TRBV18 and the J gene is TRBJ2-1, with 7 junctional bases fitting TRBD1. The nucleotide sequence reads as follows: TGTGCCAGCTCAACCGGGACAGACAATGAGCAGTTCTTC. This translates into CASSTGTDNEQFF. Where the CDR3 stops, the reference TRBV18 and TRBJ2-1 genes take over; the full variable domain is NAGVMQNPRHLVRRRGQEARLRCSPMKGHSHVYWYRQLPEEGLKFMVYLQKENIIDESGMPKERFSAEFPKEGPSILRIQQVVRGDSAAYFCASSTGTDNEQFFGPGTRLTVL.